The clone carrying this TCR beta chain was seen only a few times. What it binds is unknown. The CDR3 loop spans 15 amino acids. Germline CDR1 reads SGHRS; CDR2 reads YFSETQ. The ends lost 0 bases at V and 6 bases at J; junction bases unmatched: 9. This sample is drawn from a study of response to subunit inactivated influenza vaccine. TCRdb independently ran MiXCR on the RT-PCR reads; one entry per CDR3 protein. The sample consists of around 750,000 distinct CDR3 sequences, over 20% of them appearing once. Study results and limitations: It was the authors' suggestion that each seasonal influenza vaccination recruits few new T cells.

The sequences come from PBMCs from blood, collected roughly 5 days after vaccination. The clonotype was recovered from a man between 45 and 60 years old who received an inactivated influenza vaccine. This chain links TRBV5-1 with TRBJ2-7; TRBD1 agrees at 7 bases. The CDR3 sequence: CASSLERGRIAEQYF. The CDR3 nucleotides are TGCGCCAGCAGCTTGGAGAGGGGGCGCATAGCCGAGCAGTACTTC.